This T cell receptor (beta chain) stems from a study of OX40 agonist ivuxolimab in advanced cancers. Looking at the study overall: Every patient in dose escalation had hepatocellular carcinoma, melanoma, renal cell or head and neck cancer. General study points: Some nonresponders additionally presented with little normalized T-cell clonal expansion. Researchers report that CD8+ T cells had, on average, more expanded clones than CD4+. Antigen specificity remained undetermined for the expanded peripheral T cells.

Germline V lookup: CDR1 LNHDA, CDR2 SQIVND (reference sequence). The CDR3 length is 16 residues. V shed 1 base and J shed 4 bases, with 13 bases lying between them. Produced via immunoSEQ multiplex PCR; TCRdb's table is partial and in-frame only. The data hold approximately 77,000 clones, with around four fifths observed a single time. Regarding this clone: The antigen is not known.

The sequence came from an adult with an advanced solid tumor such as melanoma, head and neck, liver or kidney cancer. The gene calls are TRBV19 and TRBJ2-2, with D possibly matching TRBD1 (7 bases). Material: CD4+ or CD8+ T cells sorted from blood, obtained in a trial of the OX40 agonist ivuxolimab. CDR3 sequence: CASSIGQGGLTGELFF. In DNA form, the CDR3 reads TGTGCCAGTAGTATAGGGCAGGGGGGACTCACCGGGGAGCTGTTTTTT.